This entry describes one TCR beta chain. An amount of RNA that ranged from roughly 0.5 to 1 ug was reverse transcribed with random hexamers. TCRdb called the immunoSEQ multiplex PCR reads again in MiXCR, with one record for every CDR3 protein. In the table there are about 73,000 distinct CDR3 sequences, approximately 95% of which are singletons. The data belong to a study of CD8 T cells in Susac syndrome. The sequenced sample consisted of CD8+ T cells from PBMCs. The TCR comes from a human donor with multiple sclerosis.

CDR3 amino acids: CASTSWGYGYTF. The CDR3 bases are TGTGCCAGCACATCATGGGGCTATGGCTACACCTTC. The chain has TRBV6-2 or TRBV6-3 and TRBJ1-2; D not resolved. Germline CDR1 and CDR2: MNHEY and SVGEGT. The CDR3 spans 12 residues. The V end lost 7 bases, the J end lost 4 bases, and 10 bases lay between the germline ends.